This paragraph covers one TCR beta chain sequence. V shed 6 bases and J 4 bases; nucleotides not matched to a gene: 5. The germline gives CDR1 MNHEY, CDR2 SMNVEV (reference sequence). This CDR3 region has 14 residues. The data originate from a study of PD-1 blockade in classical Hodgkin lymphoma. Specified time point: newly diagnosed, previously untreated cHL patient sample. The study purified CD4+ T cells from thawed PBMCs using magnetic negative selection. TCRdb's copy holds only in-frame clones and misses some; the assay was immunoSEQ multiplex PCR. Counted here are about 30,000 clones, roughly 90% occurring once; the ten biggest clones make up roughly 1.2%.

The rearrangement links TRBV27 to TRBJ1-2; TRBD1 matches at 10 bases. The sample consisted of CD4+ T cells from blood. This clonotype was sampled from a human donor with classical Hodgkin lymphoma. CDR3 in DNA: TGTGCCAGCAGCCGACAGGGGGCTCTCTATGGCTACACCTTC. This gives the protein CASSRQGALYGYTF.